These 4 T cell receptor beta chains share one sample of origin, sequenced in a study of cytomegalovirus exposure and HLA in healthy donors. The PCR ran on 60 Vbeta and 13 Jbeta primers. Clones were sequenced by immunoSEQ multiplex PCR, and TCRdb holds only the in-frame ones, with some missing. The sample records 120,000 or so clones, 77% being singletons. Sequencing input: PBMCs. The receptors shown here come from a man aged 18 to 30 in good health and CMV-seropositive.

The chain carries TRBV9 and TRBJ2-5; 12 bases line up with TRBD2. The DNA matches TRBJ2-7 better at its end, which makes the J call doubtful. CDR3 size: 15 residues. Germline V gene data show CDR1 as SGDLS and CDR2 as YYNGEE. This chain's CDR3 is CASSVGTSGRYEQYF. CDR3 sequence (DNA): TGTGCCAGCAGCGTAGGAACTAGCGGGAGGTACGAGCAGTACTTC.

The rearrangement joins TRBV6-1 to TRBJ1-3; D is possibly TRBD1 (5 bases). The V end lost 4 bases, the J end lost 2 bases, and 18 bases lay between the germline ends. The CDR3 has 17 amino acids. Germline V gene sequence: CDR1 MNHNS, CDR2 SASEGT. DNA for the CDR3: TGTGCCAGCAGTGGCCAGGGTCCATTTTCAACTGGAAACACCATATATTTT. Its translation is CASSGQGPFSTGNTIYF.

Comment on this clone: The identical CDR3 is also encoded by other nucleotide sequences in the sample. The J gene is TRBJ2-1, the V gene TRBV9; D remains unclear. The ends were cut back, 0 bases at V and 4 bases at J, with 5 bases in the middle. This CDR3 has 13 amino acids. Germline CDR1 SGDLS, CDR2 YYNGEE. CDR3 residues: CASSVGAYNEQFF. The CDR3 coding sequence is TGTGCCAGCAGCGTAGGAGCTTACAATGAGCAGTTCTTC. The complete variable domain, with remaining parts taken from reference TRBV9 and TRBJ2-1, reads DSGVTQTPKHLITATGQRVTLRCSPRSGDLSVYWYQQSLDQGLQFLIQYYNGEERAKGNILERFSAQQFPDLHSELNLSSLELGDSALYFCASSVGAYNEQFFGPGTRLTVL.

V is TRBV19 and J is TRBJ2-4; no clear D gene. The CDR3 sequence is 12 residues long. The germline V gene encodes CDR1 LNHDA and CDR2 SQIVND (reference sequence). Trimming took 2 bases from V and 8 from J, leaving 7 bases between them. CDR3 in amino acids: CASSIPQDIQYF. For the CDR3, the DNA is TGTGCCAGTAGTATACCCCAGGACATTCAGTACTTC.